The T cell receptor beta chain described here comes from a study of blood T cell repertoires in COVID-19. The V gene end was trimmed by 4 bases and the J gene end by 9 bases; junction bases not matched to a gene: 8. Per the germline V gene, CDR1 is SGHTS and CDR2 is YDEGEE. The CDR3 covers 14 residues. Original data processing: Amplification of reference gene primers provided the estimated nucleated cell counts. Generated by immunoSEQ multiplex PCR, the TCRdb table keeps only in-frame clones and is missing some. That table gives V, J and clone size, and the DNA gave D and trimming. This sample carries 70,000 to 95,000 clones, roughly nine tenths of them seen once, and the ten largest clones take less than 2%.

This chain uses TRBV5-8 with TRBJ2-1, with 9 bases matching TRBD2. The TCR comes from a human donor with active COVID-19. The donor label of this sample is uncertain. The sample comprised peripheral blood. CDR3 in amino acids: CASSAELAGSEQFF. CDR3 DNA: TGTGCCAGCAGCGCAGAGCTAGCGGGGTCTGAGCAGTTCTTC.